The TCR beta chain under discussion was sequenced for a study of beta chain features in type 1 diabetes. Study summary: Patients did not differ from healthy donors in age, gender or cell yield. Study-level points and caveats: Shortening of TCRB CDR3s, moderate but significant, appeared in all four CD4+ subsets of Type 1 diabetes patients.

The sample holds a few counts of this clone. Its antigen remains unidentified. Germline V gene lookup returns CDR1 KGHSH and CDR2 LQKENI. V was clipped by 0 bases and J by 1 base, with 19 bases between them. The CDR3 is made up of 18 amino acids. Reverse transcribing all isolated RNA meant expressed TCRB transcripts were sequenced. Regulatory, naive and central memory T cell samples averaged around 3.5 million reads. Some clones are missing from TCRdb's copy, which holds only in-frame ones; the method was immunoSEQ multiplex PCR. Of under 200,000 clones in the sample, around 8% were seen once. The origin of this receptor is a woman in her late teens or twenties with type 1 diabetes. The chain combines TRBV18 with TRBJ2-7, with D perhaps matching TRBD1 (6 bases). Sequencing was performed on central memory CD4+ T cells from blood. CDR3 bases: TGTGCCAGCTCACCACCGGGGGCAAGGGCAAAGACTTCCTACGAGCAGTACTTC. Protein sequence: CASSPPGARAKTSYEQYF. The full variable domain, in which reference TRBV18 and TRBJ2-7 provide the parts outside the CDR3, is NAGVMQNPRHLVRRRGQEARLRCSPMKGHSHVYWYRQLPEEGLKFMVYLQKENIIDESGMPKERFSAEFPKEGPSILRIQQVVRGDSAAYFCASSPPGARAKTSYEQYFGPGTRLTVT.